A selection of T cell receptor beta chains follows, all from one sample in a study of cytomegalovirus exposure and HLA in healthy donors. Sequencing used immunoSEQ multiplex PCR; TCRdb keeps in-frame clones, though not all of them. The sample contains 110,000 or so clones, approximately 72% of which appear only once. Sequenced sample: PBMCs. These receptors were collected from a man younger than 40 in good health and CMV-seronegative. Each CDR3 is given with its conserved first and last residue. The D gene is left open where the match is weak. Clone size is shown for a subset of rows, as once, few, many or a class of expanded clone.

clone size	D gene	J gene	V gene	CDR3 DNA	CDR3 protein
-	-	TRBJ1-5	TRBV7-9	TGTGCCAGCAGCTTCCAGGGTAGCAATCAGCCCCAGCATTTT	CASSFQGSNQPQHF
-	-	TRBJ2-4	TRBV6-5	TGTGCCAGCAGGGATCTGTCAGGGGACAAAAACATTCAGTACTTC	CASRDLSGDKNIQYF
-	-	TRBJ2-7	TRBV2	TGTGCCAGCAGTGTTGGGGCTCGGGAGCAGTACTTC	CASSVGAREQYF
-	TRBD1	TRBJ2-3	TRBV10-3	TGTGCCATCAGTGGCGACAGGGCGGATTCCCCGGCGCAGTATTTT	CAISGDRADSPAQYF
-	TRBD1	TRBJ2-2	TRBV6-4	TGTGCCAGCAGTGGGACAGGGGACACCGGGGAGCTGTTTTTT	CASSGTGDTGELFF
-	TRBD2	TRBJ2-2	TRBV5-4	TGTGCCAGCAGCTCCGGGACTAGCGGACGCACCGGGGAGCTGTTTTTT	CASSSGTSGRTGELFF
few	-	TRBJ2-1	TRBV5-3	TGTGCCAGAAGCTCCAAGAATCGACAGGCTGGTGAGCAGTTCTTC	CARSSKNRQAGEQFF
-	TRBD2	TRBJ2-1	TRBV13	TGTGCCAGCAGCTTCCCGCAATCCGGACTAGCGGGAGTAGCGTACAATGAGCAGTTCTTC	CASSFPQSGLAGVAYNEQFF
once	-	TRBJ1-3	TRBV7-9	TGTGCCAGCAGCCTGGACGGGGGGTCTGGAAACACCATATATTTT	CASSLDGGSGNTIYF
few	TRBD2	TRBJ2-7	TRBV27	TGTGCCAGCAGTCCCGGACTAGCGGGGGACCCACCTACCTACGAGCAGTACTTC	CASSPGLAGDPPTYEQYF
-	TRBD2	TRBJ2-2	TRBV12-5	TGTGCTAGTGGTCCTAGCGGGGCCGGGGAGCTGTTTTTT	CASGPSGAGELFF
once	TRBD1	TRBJ1-2	TRBV6-5	TGTGCCTGCCAGACAGGGGGCATGTTTGGCTACACCTTC	CACQTGGMFGYTF
-	TRBD1	TRBJ2-7	TRBV5-1	TGCGCCAGCAGCTTGCCCGGACAGGGGTTCTACGAGCAGTACTTC	CASSLPGQGFYEQYF
once	-	TRBJ1-1	TRBV28	TGTGCCAGCAGTTCAATCTCCCAGGTTCGAAACACTGAAGCTTTCTTT	CASSSISQVRNTEAFF
-	-	TRBJ1-4	TRBV15	TGTGCCACCAGCAGAGATTTCTCGGACGGGAGTAATGAAAAACTGTTTTTT	CATSRDFSDGSNEKLFF
-	-	TRBJ2-7	TRBV5-6	TGTGCCAGCAGCTTGGAGAGAGACTCCTACGAGCAGTACTTC	CASSLERDSYEQYF
-	TRBD1	TRBJ1-2	TRBV20-1	TGCAGTGCACTACAGGGGCTCGGCTACACCTTC	CSALQGLGYTF
once	TRBD1	TRBJ1-5	TRBV28	TGTGCCAGCAGCGTTCAGGGGGCTGACCAGCATTTT	CASSVQGADQHF
once	TRBD1	TRBJ2-7	TRBV6-1	TGTGCCAGCAGTGATGGGGACAGGTCGGCCTACGAGCAGTACTTC	CASSDGDRSAYEQYF
-	-	TRBJ2-3	TRBV5-1	TGCGCCAGCAGCTCTAGCTTTGGGACAGATACGCAGTATTTT	CASSSSFGTDTQYF
-	-	TRBJ1-1	TRBV4-2	TGTGCCAGCAGCCTTCGAGAATCGGGTTTTCACACTGAAGCTTTCTTT	CASSLRESGFHTEAFF
-	TRBD2	TRBJ2-1	TRBV4-2	TGTGCCAGCAGCCAAGGTAGTAGCGGGATAGTGCACAATGAGCAGTTCTTC	CASSQGSSGIVHNEQFF
-	TRBD1	TRBJ1-2	TRBV30	TGTGCCTGGATCCAGGACAGGGTTGGCTATGGCTACACCTTC	CAWIQDRVGYGYTF
-	-	TRBJ1-2	TRBV7-9	TGTGCCAGCAGCTTAACCGGGATGGCTAACTATGGCTACACCTTC	CASSLTGMANYGYTF
-	-	TRBJ1-1	TRBV19	TGTGCCACTAGGGCCGAGGGGGGGACTGAAGCTTTCTTT	CATRAEGGTEAFF
-	-	TRBJ2-1	TRBV12-5	TGTGCTAGTGGTTTGGTCTACGGTCTATCCTACAATGAGCAGTTCTTC	CASGLVYGLSYNEQFF
-	TRBD1	TRBJ2-7	TRBV7-2	TGTGCCAGCAGCTTGGTAGTAGGGACAGGCTACGAGCAGTACTTC	CASSLVVGTGYEQYF
-	TRBD1	TRBJ1-1	TRBV2	TGTGCCAGCAGTCCGGGACAGGGGGCAAGAATGAACACTGAAGCTTTCTTT	CASSPGQGARMNTEAFF
-	TRBD2	TRBJ2-5	TRBV4-2	TGTGCCAGCAGCCAACCCGAAGCGGGAGAACAAGAGACCCAGTACTTC	CASSQPEAGEQETQYF
few	-	TRBJ2-5	TRBV30	TGTGCCTGGAGCCTTAACAGGCAAGAGACCCAGTACTTC	CAWSLNRQETQYF
-	TRBD1	TRBJ2-3	TRBV7-6	TGTGCCAGCAGCTTACGGACAGGTAGCACAGATACGCAGTATTTT	CASSLRTGSTDTQYF
-	-	TRBJ1-6	TRBV25-1	TGTGCCAGCAGTGAAGGGGCGACCTCCGGGTCACCCCTCCACTTT	CASSEGATSGSPLHF
-	-	TRBJ1-5	TRBV5-5	TGTGCCAGCAGCTCAAAAAACATACAGGGCTGGTCTCAGCCCCAGCATTTT	CASSSKNIQGWSQPQHF
-	TRBD2	TRBJ2-1	TRBV18	TGTGCCAGCTCACCACAGAGGGATCGACTAGCGAGAAATGAGCAGTTCTTC	CASSPQRDRLARNEQFF
-	-	TRBJ1-6	TRBV7-2	TGTGCCAGCAACCCTGTCGGGGGGCATAATTCACCCCTCCACTTT	CASNPVGGHNSPLHF
-	-	TRBJ2-3	TRBV14	TGTGCCAGCAGCCACCCAGGAGATACGCAGTATTTT	CASSHPGDTQYF
-	-	TRBJ2-1	TRBV7-9	TGTGCCAGCACCCCGAGTTGGGGAGTGGCTGATGAGCAGTTCTTC	CASTPSWGVADEQFF
-	-	TRBJ1-6	TRBV28	TGTGCCAGCAGTTTACTAAACTCCTATAATTCACCCCTCCACTTT	CASSLLNSYNSPLHF
few	TRBD1	TRBJ1-1	TRBV6-6	TGTGCCAGCGGCCAGACAGGGGGCACTGAAGCTTTCTTT	CASGQTGGTEAFF
-	-	TRBJ1-2	TRBV21-1	TGTGCCAGCAGCAATCAGGGATCCAACTATGGCTACACCTTC	CASSNQGSNYGYTF
-	TRBD1	TRBJ2-5	TRBV28	TGTGCCAGCAGTTTACTGGGACAGGGGTACCAAGAGACCCAGTACTTC	CASSLLGQGYQETQYF
few	-	TRBJ1-1	TRBV5-1	TGCGCCAGCAGCCCCAGAGAGGGAGGGAACACTGAAGCTTTCTTT	CASSPREGGNTEAFF
-	-	TRBJ1-2	TRBV7-9	TGTGCCAGCAGCTCTTTGGGCCCGACGACAGTTCATGGCTACACCTTC	CASSSLGPTTVHGYTF
few	-	TRBJ2-1	TRBV4-3	TGCGCCAGCAGCCAAGACAGGGTTGGTGGTGAGCAGTTCTTC	CASSQDRVGGEQFF
-	TRBD1	TRBJ2-5	TRBV30	TGTGCCTGGAACCTTAACAGGGGAGAGACCCAGTACTTC	CAWNLNRGETQYF
-	TRBD1	TRBJ2-3	TRBV12-5	TGTGCTAGTGGCACGGGACAGGGCACAGATACGCAGTATTTT	CASGTGQGTDTQYF
-	TRBD1	TRBJ1-1	TRBV29-1	TGCAGCGAGAGAACAGGGGGCGGGACTGAAGCTTTCTTT	CSERTGGGTEAFF
-	TRBD2	TRBJ2-5	TRBV5-4	TGTGCCAGCAGCTTCGAAGGACTAGCGGGATCTCAAGAGACCCAGTACTTC	CASSFEGLAGSQETQYF
-	-	TRBJ1-5	TRBV27	TGTGCCAGCAGGGACTTAGGGGGGGTAAATCAGCCCCAGCATTTT	CASRDLGGVNQPQHF
-	TRBD2	TRBJ2-3	TRBV18	TGTGCCAGCTCACCCCCGCTGGTAGCGGGAGGGACCTCGCAGTATTTT	CASSPPLVAGGTSQYF
-	TRBD1	TRBJ2-1	TRBV28	TGTGCCAGCAGTCCGGGACAGCTCTCCTACAATGAGCAGTTCTTC	CASSPGQLSYNEQFF
-	TRBD2	TRBJ2-2	TRBV7-7	TGTGCCAGCAGCCAAGCGGGGTACACCGGGGAGCTGTTTTTT	CASSQAGYTGELFF
-	-	TRBJ2-7	TRBV5-4	TGTGCCAGCAGCCTGGGGGACTTCCTCGAGCAGTACTTC	CASSLGDFLEQYF
-	TRBD2	TRBJ2-7	TRBV9	TGTGCCAGCAGCCCGGGGACTAGCGGCTCCTACGAGCAGTACTTC	CASSPGTSGSYEQYF
-	TRBD1	TRBJ2-2	TRBV7-9	TGTGCCAGCACCTCCGGGACAGGGGCCGGGGAGCTGTTTTTT	CASTSGTGAGELFF
-	-	TRBJ2-2	TRBV10-2	TGCGCCAGCAGTGTATCGGACAGGGGCTCGACTAGCGGTGACACCGGGGAGCTGTTTTTT	CASSVSDRGSTSGDTGELFF
-	-	TRBJ2-2	TRBV7-7	TGTGCCAGCAGCTTAATTACAGCCACCGGGGAGCTGTTTTTT	CASSLITATGELFF